This T cell receptor (beta chain) was identified in a study of tumor-infiltrating lymphocytes in primary liver carcinoma. Overall study findings and caveats: Tumor-blood pairs (like tumor-adjacent pairs) overlapped less than tumor region pairs did.

Each 20-30 mg portion of unsorted bulk tissue served as the source for co-extraction of RNA and DNA. The researchers produced TCR beta cDNA from around 500 ng total RNA with a constant-region primer. Library construction for TCR beta comprised three nested multiplex PCR rounds performed with slightly modified ARM-PCR. It was with TRBV1-TRBV30 forward primers and a C-beta reverse primer that the first two PCR rounds were run, at about 10 cycles each. TCRdb processed the multiplex PCR reads anew with MiXCR; each CDR3 protein has one entry. The sample lists roughly 49,000 distinct CDR3 sequences; around 77% were seen once. Germline V lookup: CDR1 SNHLY, CDR2 FYNNEI. The CDR3 contains 18 residues. This clonotype occurred a few times. What it recognizes is unknown. This may be a read error, as it is one base from a much larger clone.

The clonotype originates from a middle-aged man with primary liver carcinoma and hepatitis B virus infection. The rearrangement links TRBV2 to TRBJ2-1; 10 bases map to TRBD2. Sequences were obtained from liver tumor tissue from sampling region 5. The subset here: tumor region T5, tumor centre. Written as DNA, the CDR3 is TGTGCCAACAGTGAAACAGCGGGAGGGCCCTCGGACATCAATGAGCAGTTCTTC. It is translated as CANSETAGGPSDINEQFF.